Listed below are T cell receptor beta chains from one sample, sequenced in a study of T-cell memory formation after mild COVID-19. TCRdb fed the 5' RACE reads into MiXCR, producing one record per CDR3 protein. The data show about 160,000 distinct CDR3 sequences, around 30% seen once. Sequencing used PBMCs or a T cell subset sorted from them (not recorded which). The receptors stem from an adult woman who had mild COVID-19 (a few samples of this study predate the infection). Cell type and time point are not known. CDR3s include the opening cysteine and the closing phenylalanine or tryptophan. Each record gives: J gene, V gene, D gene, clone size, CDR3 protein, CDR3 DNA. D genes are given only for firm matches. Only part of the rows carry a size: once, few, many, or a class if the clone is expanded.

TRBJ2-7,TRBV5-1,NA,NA,CASSLGGPWVYEQYF,TGCGCCAGCAGCTTGGGGGGACCGTGGGTCTACGAGCAGTACTTC
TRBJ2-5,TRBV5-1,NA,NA,CASSFSDQETQYF,TGCGCCAGCAGCTTTTCCGACCAAGAGACCCAGTACTTC
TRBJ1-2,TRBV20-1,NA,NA,CSARDFYGYTF,TGCAGTGCTAGGGACTTCTATGGCTACACCTTC
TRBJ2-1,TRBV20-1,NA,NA,CSASVLFF,TGCAGTGCTAGTGTTCTGTTCTTC
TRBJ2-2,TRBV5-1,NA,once,CASRQGGTGELFF,TGCGCCAGCCGGCAGGGGGGCACCGGGGAGCTGTTTTTT
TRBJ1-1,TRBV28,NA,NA,CASRNGGNTEAFF,TGTGCCAGCAGGAATGGGGGGAACACTGAAGCTTTCTTT
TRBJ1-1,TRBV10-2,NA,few,CASSDRQNTEAFF,TGCGCCAGCAGTGACAGACAGAACACTGAAGCTTTCTTT
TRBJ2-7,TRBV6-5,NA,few,CASSYRLAWYEQYF,TGTGCCAGCAGTTACCGCCTAGCGTGGTACGAGCAGTACTTC
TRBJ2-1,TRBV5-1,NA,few,CASSLPALSGWAHNEQFF,TGCGCCAGCAGCCTCCCGGCCCTTAGCGGTTGGGCTCACAATGAGCAGTTCTTC
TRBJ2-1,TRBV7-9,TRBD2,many,CASSVNSGGYNEQFF,TGTGCCAGCAGCGTGAATTCGGGAGGGTACAATGAGCAGTTCTTC
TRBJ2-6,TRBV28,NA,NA,CASSSFGLSGANVLTF,TGTGCCAGCAGTTCATTTGGCCTCTCTGGGGCCAACGTCCTGACTTTC
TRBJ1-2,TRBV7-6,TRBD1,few,CASSLQGADGYTF,TGTGCCAGCAGCTTACAGGGGGCGGACGGCTACACCTTC
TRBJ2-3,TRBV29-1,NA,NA,CSAVYTGGTDTQYF,TGCAGCGCTGTATACACGGGAGGCACAGATACGCAGTATTTT
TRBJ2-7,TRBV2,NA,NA,CASRDGVRGYEQYF,TGTGCCAGCAGAGATGGAGTTAGGGGCTACGAGCAGTACTTC
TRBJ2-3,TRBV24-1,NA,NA,CATRGLSTDTQYF,TGTGCCACCAGGGGCCTTTCCACAGATACGCAGTATTTT
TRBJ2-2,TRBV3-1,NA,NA,CASSQELRRNTGELFF,TGTGCCAGCAGCCAAGAGTTAAGGCGGAACACCGGGGAGCTGTTTTTT
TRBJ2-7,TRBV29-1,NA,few,CSVAGLDRTYEQYF,TGCAGCGTTGCGGGCCTTGACAGGACCTACGAGCAGTACTTC
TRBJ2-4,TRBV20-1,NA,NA,CSAKDHIAKNIQYF,TGCAGTGCGAAGGATCATATAGCCAAAAACATTCAGTACTTC
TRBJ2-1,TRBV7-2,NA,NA,CASTPFGNRVVFDEQFF,TGTGCCAGCACCCCTTTTGGAAACAGGGTAGTATTCGATGAGCAGTTCTTC
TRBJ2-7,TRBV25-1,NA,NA,CASSECVTSYEQYF,TGTGCCAGCAGTGAATGTGTCACCTCCTACGAGCAGTACTTC
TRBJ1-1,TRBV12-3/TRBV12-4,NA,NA,CASSPPTGLKMNTEAFF,TGTGCCAGCAGTCCCCCGACAGGATTGAAAATGAACACTGAAGCTTTCTTT
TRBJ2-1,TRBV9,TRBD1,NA,CASSEGDSPAYNEQFF,TGTGCCAGCAGCGAGGGGGACAGTCCGGCCTACAATGAGCAGTTCTTC
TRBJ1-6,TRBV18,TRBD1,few,CASSPLTGASNSPLHF,TGTGCCAGCTCACCACTGACAGGGGCGAGTAATTCACCCCTCCACTTT
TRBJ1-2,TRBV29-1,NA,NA,CSVSQEVWNYGYTF,TGCAGCGTTTCTCAGGAAGTTTGGAACTATGGCTACACCTTC
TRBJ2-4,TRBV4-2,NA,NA,CASSQELGLAKNIQYF,TGTGCCAGCAGCCAAGAACTTGGATTAGCCAAAAACATTCAGTACTTC
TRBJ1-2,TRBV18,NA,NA,CASSSQGNYGYTF,TGTGCCAGCTCATCACAGGGTAACTATGGCTACACCTTC
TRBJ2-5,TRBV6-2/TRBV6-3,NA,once,CASSYGIREETQYF,TGTGCCAGCAGTTACGGGATAAGGGAAGAGACCCAGTACTTC
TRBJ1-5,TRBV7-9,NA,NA,CASSLGGSQPQHF,TGTGCCAGCAGCTTAGGGGGTAGTCAGCCCCAGCATTTT
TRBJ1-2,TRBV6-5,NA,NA,CASRQTYGYTF,TGTGCCAGCAGACAGACCTATGGCTACACCTTC
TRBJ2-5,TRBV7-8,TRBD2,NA,CASSFFTSGGAKETQYF,TGTGCCAGCAGCTTCTTCACGAGCGGGGGGGCCAAAGAGACCCAGTACTTC
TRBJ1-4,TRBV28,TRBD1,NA,CASSPPGQGNEKLFF,TGTGCCAGCAGTCCGCCCGGACAGGGTAATGAAAAACTGTTTTTT
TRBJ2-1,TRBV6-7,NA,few,CASSWQRPRVTTWNEQFF,TGTGCCAGCAGTTGGCAAAGGCCCCGGGTGACTACGTGGAATGAGCAGTTCTTC
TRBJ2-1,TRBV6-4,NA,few,CASSRTKSSYNEQFF,TGTGCCAGCAGTCGGACCAAAAGCTCCTACAATGAGCAGTTCTTC